This T cell receptor beta chain is from a study of T cells after yellow fever vaccination. Study as a whole: Some fractions had low cell numbers, and these were prepared with SMART-Seq v4 Ultra Low Input.

Trimming cost V 0 bases and J 2 bases; bases outside gene matches: 1. Germline V gene data show CDR1 as SGHRS and CDR2 as YFSETQ. The CDR3 runs 16 residues. Broader study findings: Compared with primary, the secondary response was weaker and peaked at day 5, not 15. The study re-detected most primary-vaccination clones after the booster (96% CD4, approximately 87% CD8).

TCRdb independently ran MiXCR on the 5' RACE reads; one entry per CDR3 protein. This table has about 330,000 distinct CDR3 sequences, approximately 8% appearing once. There are many counts of this clonotype. Its matching antigen is unknown. The rearrangement uses TRBV5-1 and TRBJ2-1; TRBD2 matches at 11 bases. Sequences were derived from PBMCs, sampled more than 40 days after the first yellow fever vaccination. The TCR originated in a man between 18 and 29 years old who received the YFV17D yellow fever vaccine. The CDR3 DNA reads as TGCGCCAGCAGCTTGGGACTAGCGGGGCCCTACAATGAGCAGTTCTTC. This codes for CASSLGLAGPYNEQFF.